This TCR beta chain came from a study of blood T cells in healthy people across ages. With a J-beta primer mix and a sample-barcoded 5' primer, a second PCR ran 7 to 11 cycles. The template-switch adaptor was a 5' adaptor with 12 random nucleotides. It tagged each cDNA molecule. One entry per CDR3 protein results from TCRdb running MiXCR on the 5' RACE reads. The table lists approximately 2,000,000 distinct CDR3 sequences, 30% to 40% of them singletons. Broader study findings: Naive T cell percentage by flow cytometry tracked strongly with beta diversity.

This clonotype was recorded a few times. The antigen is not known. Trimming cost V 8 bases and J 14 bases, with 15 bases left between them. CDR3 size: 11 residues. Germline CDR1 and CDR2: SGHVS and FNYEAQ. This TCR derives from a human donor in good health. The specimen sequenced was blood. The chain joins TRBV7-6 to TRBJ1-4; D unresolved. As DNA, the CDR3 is TGTGCCAGCGGGTTGGGCGGAGTTCTGTTTTTT. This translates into CASGLGGVLFF.